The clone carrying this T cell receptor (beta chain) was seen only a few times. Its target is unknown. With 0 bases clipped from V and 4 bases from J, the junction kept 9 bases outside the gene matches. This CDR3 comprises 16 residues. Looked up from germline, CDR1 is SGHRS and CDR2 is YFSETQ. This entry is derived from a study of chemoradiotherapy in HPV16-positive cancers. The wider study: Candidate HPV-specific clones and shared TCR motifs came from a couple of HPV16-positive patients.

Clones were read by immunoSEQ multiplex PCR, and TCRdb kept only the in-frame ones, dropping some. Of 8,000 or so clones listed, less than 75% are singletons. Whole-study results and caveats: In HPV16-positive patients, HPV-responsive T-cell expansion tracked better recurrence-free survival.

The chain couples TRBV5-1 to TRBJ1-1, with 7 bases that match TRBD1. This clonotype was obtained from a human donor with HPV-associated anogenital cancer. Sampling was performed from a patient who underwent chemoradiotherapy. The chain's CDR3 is CASSLDWEGAGTEAFF. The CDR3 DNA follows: TGCGCCAGCAGCTTGGACTGGGAGGGGGCGGGCACTGAAGCTTTCTTT.